The 25 T cell receptor beta chains below come from one sample, sequenced in a study of OX40 agonist ivuxolimab in advanced cancers. Assay used: immunoSEQ multiplex PCR; TCRdb lists only in-frame clones, some missing. The sample gives 90,000 or so clones, under 95% of which show up once; 8.4% is in the top ten. The specimen was CD4+ or CD8+ T cells sorted from blood, collected in a trial of the OX40 agonist ivuxolimab. The receptors come from an adult with an advanced solid tumor such as melanoma, head and neck, liver or kidney cancer.

The chain links TRBV29-1 to TRBJ1-2; D not certain. CDR3 length equals 13 residues. The V end lost 5 bases, the J end lost 2 bases, and 12 bases lay between the germline ends. Looked up from germline, CDR1 is SQVTM and CDR2 is ANQGSEA. The CDR3 spells CSVQVESNYGYTF. The CDR3, as DNA: TGCAGCGTTCAGGTGGAATCGAACTATGGCTACACCTTC. Complete variable domain (other parts from reference TRBV29-1 and TRBJ1-2): SAVISQKPSRDICQRGTSLTIQCQVDSQVTMMFWYRQQPGQSLTLIATANQGSEATYESGFVIDKFPISRPNLTFSTLTVSNMSPEDSSIYLCSVQVESNYGYTFGSGTRLTVV.

This chain uses TRBV2 with TRBJ2-6, with no clear D. CDR1 is SNHLY, CDR2 FYNNEI, per germline. CDR3 size: 16 residues. The V end was cut by 7 bases, the J end by 1 base, with 14 bases between. CDR3 protein: CASKAAPSSGANVLTF. The CDR3 DNA sequence: TGTGCCAGCAAGGCAGCGCCAAGTTCTGGGGCCAACGTCCTGACTTTC.

The V call is TRBV30, the J call TRBJ2-1; 13 nucleotides match TRBD2. V dropped 6 bases and J dropped 0; count of bases not matched to a gene: 5. Germline V gene sequence: CDR1 GTSNPN, CDR2 SVGIG (reference sequence). The CDR3 covers 16 residues. The CDR3 bases are TGTGCCTGCGGACTAGCGGGAGTTCACTCCTACAATGAGCAGTTCTTC. Residues: CACGLAGVHSYNEQFF.

About this clone itself: The junction differs from germline at one of its ends, possibly a read error. This sequence joins TRBV6-6 and TRBJ1-2; no clear D gene. The CDR3 totals 16 residues. Germline-derived CDR1 and CDR2 are MNHNY and SVGAGI (reference sequence). The CDR3 region has the DNA TGTGCCAGCAGTTTTGCCGGCTCCGCTACTAACGATGGCTACACCTTC. Protein sequence: CASSFAGSATNDGYTF.

This clone occurred a few times. CDR3 region: CASSLGNPGDQPQHF. The CDR3 DNA follows: TGTGCCAGCAGCTTAGGAAATCCGGGGGATCAGCCCCAGCATTTT. The J gene is TRBJ1-5, the V gene TRBV7-9, with a tentative D call TRBD1 (5 bases). Per the germline V gene, CDR1 is SEHNR and CDR2 is FQNEAQ (reference sequence). This CDR3 comprises 15 residues. V lost 1 base to trimming and J lost 5 bases, with 12 bases between them.

This clone was found a few times. This rearrangement joins TRBV28 to TRBJ1-5; TRBD1 is a possible D gene (6 bases). The CDR3 runs 14 residues. Looked up from germline, CDR1 is MDHEN and CDR2 is SYDVKM. Trimming stripped 6 bases from V and 4 bases from J, with 13 bases between. CDR3 nucleotide sequence: TGTGCCAGCAGCAAGACAGGAAAAAATCAGCCCCAGCATTTT. Translation: CASSKTGKNQPQHF. Combining the CDR3 with reference TRBV28 and TRBJ1-5 gives the whole variable domain DVKVTQSSRYLVKRTGEKVFLECVQDMDHENMFWYRQDPGLGLRLIYFSYDVKMKEKGDIPEGYSVSREKKERFSLILESASTNQTSMYLCASSKTGKNQPQHFGDGTRLSIL.

This rearrangement joins TRBV18 to TRBJ1-3; no clear D. Trimming shortened V by 3 bases and J by 8 bases, and 8 bases separated the two germline ends. The CDR3 covers 12 residues. Germline V CDR1 and CDR2: KGHSH, LQKENI. CDR3 coding DNA: TGTGCCAGCTCACCCCCCGGAGACACCATATATTTT. It is translated as CASSPPGDTIYF.

This clone showed up just once. This chain joins TRBV15 and TRBJ2-4; the D is unclear. Trimming removed 1 base at V and 13 bases at J, with 14 bases between. The length of the CDR3 is 13 residues. CDR1 is LNHNV, CDR2 YYDKDF, per germline (reference sequence). The CDR3 DNA reads TGTGCCACCAGCAGAGGCCCGTCGTCAATACAGTACTTC. Encoded protein: CATSRGPSSIQYF.

V and J are TRBV4-2 and TRBJ2-7, with 11 positions matching TRBD1. Germline lookup yields CDR1 LGHNA and CDR2 YNFKEQ. Trimming cost V 4 bases and J 0 bases; bases outside gene matches: 5. The CDR3 loop spans 16 amino acids. CDR3 region: CASSPEGTGGSYEQYF. Here the CDR3 DNA reads TGTGCCAGCAGCCCCGAGGGGACAGGGGGCTCCTACGAGCAGTACTTC.

This chain joins TRBV27 and TRBJ2-1, with TRBD2 identical over 7 bases. J gave up 2 bases and V 2 bases, and 6 bases lay outside the gene matches. There are 16 residues in the CDR3. Germline CDR1 is MNHEY and CDR2 is SMNVEV (reference sequence). The CDR3 coding sequence is TGTGCCAGCAGTTTAGTTGCGGGAGAGGCCTACAATGAGCAGTTCTTC. Its protein is CASSLVAGEAYNEQFF.

The V and J genes are TRBV28 and TRBJ2-3; 8 bases are a match to TRBD1. The V gene end was trimmed by 7 bases and the J gene end by 0 bases; junction bases not matched to a gene: 12. The CDR3 length is 17 residues. CDR1 and CDR2 from the germline V gene are MDHEN and SYDVKM. The CDR3 reads CASIRPGGHLSTDTQYF. The CDR3 DNA is TGTGCCAGCATTAGGCCAGGGGGCCACCTTAGCACAGATACGCAGTATTTT.

The chain combines TRBV6-6 with TRBJ1-2, with D possibly matching TRBD1 (6 bases). Trimming cost V 2 bases and J 3 bases, with 10 bases left between them. This CDR3 is built from 14 residues. CDR1 and CDR2 from the germline V gene are MNHNY and SVGAGI (reference sequence). The CDR3 bases are TGTGCCAGCAGTTACACAGGGACGGACTATGGCTACACCTTC. Translating it yields CASSYTGTDYGYTF.

The CDR3 sequence is CASSYRGYEQFF. The DNA of the CDR3 is TGTGCCAGCAGTTACAGAGGCTATGAGCAGTTCTTC. V gene TRBV6-5 combines with J gene TRBJ2-1; D ambiguous. V lost 2 bases and J 8 bases, leaving 7 bases between the germline ends. The length of the CDR3 is 12 residues. Germline V gene sequence: CDR1 MNHEY, CDR2 SVGAGI.

For this clone: This CDR3 is also generated by other DNA sequences in the sample. The chain employs TRBV9 and TRBJ2-1, with 7 bases that match TRBD2. CDR3 length equals 15 residues. In germline, CDR1 is SGDLS, CDR2 YYNGEE. Trimming cost V 0 bases and J 2 bases; bases outside gene matches: 2. CDR3 in amino acids: CASSVGGGPYNEQFF. The CDR3 nucleotides read TGTGCCAGCAGCGTAGGGGGAGGGCCCTACAATGAGCAGTTCTTC. The whole variable domain, remainder taken from reference TRBV9 and TRBJ2-1, is DSGVTQTPKHLITATGQRVTLRCSPRSGDLSVYWYQQSLDQGLQFLIQYYNGEERAKGNILERFSAQQFPDLHSELNLSSLELGDSALYFCASSVGGGPYNEQFFGPGTRLTVL.

In this sample, this clone turned up once. The chain employs TRBV10-3 and TRBJ2-7; D is undetermined. Per the germline V gene, CDR1 is ENHRY and CDR2 is SYGVKD. The V end lost 2 bases, the J end lost 3 bases, and 5 bases lay between the germline ends. The CDR3 contains 12 residues. CDR3 protein: CAISEDFYEQYV. Here the CDR3 DNA reads TGTGCCATCAGTGAGGACTTCTACGAGCAGTACGTC.

J is TRBJ2-4 and V is TRBV4-1, with D perhaps TRBD1 or TRBD2 (7 bases each). The length of the CDR3 is 16 residues. Trimming shortened V by 7 bases and J by 0 bases, and 16 bases separated the two germline ends. Germline loops: CDR1 MGHRA, CDR2 YSYEKL. Here the CDR3 DNA reads TGCGCCAGCAAGGCAGGGGGGGAACTAGCCAAAAACATTCAGTACTTC. It codes for CASKAGGELAKNIQYF.

This chain connects TRBV6-1 to TRBJ1-5, with D hard to call. The CDR3 length is 16 residues. Germline lookup yields CDR1 MNHNS and CDR2 SASEGT. V lost 4 bases and J 6 bases, leaving 19 bases between the germline ends. CDR3 sequence reads: CASSGRISGEGQPQHF. The CDR3 coding sequence is TGTGCCAGCAGTGGACGAATCTCTGGGGAGGGTCAGCCCCAGCATTTT.

This clone showed up just a few times. The genes are TRBV30 and TRBJ1-1, with 9 positions matching TRBD1. V lost 0 bases to trimming and J lost 3 bases; unmatched junction nucleotides: 2. This CDR3 is 14 amino acids long. CDR1 is GTSNPN, CDR2 SVGIG, per germline (reference sequence). The CDR3 loop reads CAWSVGTGYTEAFF. CDR3 sequence (DNA): TGTGCCTGGAGTGTAGGGACAGGGTACACTGAAGCTTTCTTT. The full variable domain, its missing parts supplied by reference TRBV30 and TRBJ1-1, is SQTIHQWPATLVQPVGSPLSLECTVEGTSNPNLYWYRQAAGRGLQLLFYSVGIGQISSEVPQNLSASRPQDRQFILSSKKLLLSDSGFYLCAWSVGTGYTEAFFGQGTRLTVV.

This clone was picked up one time. The chain combines TRBV25-1 with TRBJ2-5, with D unresolved. CDR1 and CDR2 (germline): MGHDK, SYGVNS. The CDR3 is made up of 16 amino acids. The V and J ends lost 4 bases and 5 bases respectively, with 20 bases between them. CDR3 in DNA: TGTGCCAGCAGTGGACCTTGGACGGGTCCCCGGGAGACCCAGTACTTC. Protein: CASSGPWTGPRETQYF.

V is TRBV2 and J is TRBJ1-2; D gene unclear. CDR1 and CDR2 from the germline V gene are SNHLY and FYNNEI. The V end was cut by 4 bases, the J end by 9 bases, with 15 bases between. The CDR3 is 13 amino acids. CDR3 nucleotide sequence: TGTGCCAGCAGTGCCACCCCCCCACTTAGCTACACCTTC. This codes for CASSATPPLSYTF.

This clone showed up just once. The V and J genes are TRBV28 and TRBJ2-7; no definite D call. In germline, CDR1 is MDHEN, CDR2 SYDVKM. This CDR3 has 15 residues. Deletions cut 3 bases from V and 0 bases from J, with 12 bases between. Written as DNA, the CDR3 is TGTGCCAGCAGTTTTCTCCCGGCAACCTCCTACGAGCAGTACTTC. Its translation: CASSFLPATSYEQYF.

This sequence joins TRBV5-1 and TRBJ2-3; 7 bases match TRBD2. Germline values: CDR1 SGHRS, CDR2 YFSETQ. V lost 1 base to trimming and J lost 4 bases; unmatched junction nucleotides: 6. The CDR3 consists of 15 residues. In nucleotides, the CDR3 is TGCGCCAGCAGCTTGTCGCGGGAGCGCCCAGATACGCAGTATTTT. Its translation is CASSLSRERPDTQYF. Using reference TRBV5-1 and TRBJ2-3 for the parts outside the CDR3, the full variable domain is KAGVTQTPRYLIKTRGQQVTLSCSPISGHRSVSWYQQTPGQGLQFLFEYFSETQRNKGNFPGRFSGRQFSNSRSEMNVSTLELGDSALYLCASSLSRERPDTQYFGPGTRLTVL.

This clone appeared a few times. CDR3 loop: CAWSVGQGVQPQHF. CDR3 sequence (DNA): TGTGCCTGGAGTGTAGGACAGGGGGTACAGCCCCAGCATTTT. The chain uses TRBV30 and TRBJ1-5, with 10 bases fitting TRBD1. Germline V gene sequence: CDR1 GTSNPN, CDR2 SVGIG (reference sequence). Trimming cost V 0 bases and J 7 bases; bases outside gene matches: 3. The CDR3 length is 14 residues.

V is TRBV27 and J is TRBJ1-2, with TRBD1 as a possible D gene (6 bases). The CDR3 covers 14 residues. V lost 2 bases and J 7 bases, leaving 14 bases between the germline ends. Germline loops: CDR1 MNHEY, CDR2 SMNVEV (reference sequence). This CDR3 is CASSLGGARSGYTF. The CDR3 DNA follows: TGTGCCAGCAGTTTAGGGGGGGCGCGGAGTGGCTACACCTTC.

This clone was detected only once. The CDR3 DNA sequence: TGTGCCAGCAGCTTAATGTCAGGGGAAGGTTCACCCCTCCACTTT. Translation gives CASSLMSGEGSPLHF. This chain links TRBV7-2 with TRBJ1-6, with D possibly TRBD1 on 6 matching bases. CDR1 is SGHTA and CDR2 is FQGNSA in the germline V gene. The CDR3 consists of 15 residues. Between the trimmed V and J ends, which lost 2 bases and 9 bases, there was a span of 14 bases. Full variable domain (remainder filled in from reference TRBV7-2 and TRBJ1-6): GAGVSQSPSNKVTEKGKDVELRCDPISGHTALYWYRQSLGQGLEFLIYFQGNSAPDKSGLPSDRFSAERTGGSVSTLTIQRTQQEDSAVYLCASSLMSGEGSPLHFGNGTRLTVT.